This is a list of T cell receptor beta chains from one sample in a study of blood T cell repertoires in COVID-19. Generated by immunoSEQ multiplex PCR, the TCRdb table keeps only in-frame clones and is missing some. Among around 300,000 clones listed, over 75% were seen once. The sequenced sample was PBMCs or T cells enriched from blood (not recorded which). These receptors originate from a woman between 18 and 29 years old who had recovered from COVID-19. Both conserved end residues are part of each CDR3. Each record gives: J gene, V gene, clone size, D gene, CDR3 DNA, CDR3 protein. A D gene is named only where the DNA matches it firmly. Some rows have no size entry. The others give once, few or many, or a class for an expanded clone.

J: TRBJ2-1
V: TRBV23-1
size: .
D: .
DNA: TGCGCCAGCAGTCGGAAAACAGGGCCCAACAATGAGCAGTTCTTC
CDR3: CASSRKTGPNNEQFF

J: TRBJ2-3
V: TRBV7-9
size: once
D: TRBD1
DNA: TGTGCCAGCAGCTCCGGACAGGGAGAGGCAGATACGCAGTATTTT
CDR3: CASSSGQGEADTQYF

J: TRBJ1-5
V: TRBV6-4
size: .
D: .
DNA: TGTGCCAGCAGTCCCGGAGGGGGGGGCAATCAGCCCCAGCATTTT
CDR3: CASSPGGGGNQPQHF

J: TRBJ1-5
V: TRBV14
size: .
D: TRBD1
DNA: TGTGCCAGCAGCTTTCGGACAGGGTCAACTCAGCCCCAGCATTTT
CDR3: CASSFRTGSTQPQHF

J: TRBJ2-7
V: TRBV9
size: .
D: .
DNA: TGTGCCAGCGAGCCCACGAGGGCAACGAGGCCGTCGTTTCGCGAGCAGTACTTC
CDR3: CASEPTRATRPSFREQYF

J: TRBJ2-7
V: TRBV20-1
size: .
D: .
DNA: TGCAGTGCTGAGGAAACCTACGAGCAGTACTTC
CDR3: CSAEETYEQYF

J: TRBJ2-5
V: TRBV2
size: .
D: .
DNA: TGTGCCAGCAGGCGAGCGATCGAGACCCAGTACTTC
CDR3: CASRRAIETQYF

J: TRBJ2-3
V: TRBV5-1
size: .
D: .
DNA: TGCGCCAGCAGCTTGGACTCGGCAGATACGCAGTATTTT
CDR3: CASSLDSADTQYF

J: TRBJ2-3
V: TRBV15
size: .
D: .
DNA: TGTGCCACCAGCAGACCTAACACAGATACGCAGTATTTT
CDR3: CATSRPNTDTQYF

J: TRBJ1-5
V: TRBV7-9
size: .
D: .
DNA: TGTGCCAGCAGCTCCTCGATAGAGCCCCAGCATTTT
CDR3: CASSSSIEPQHF

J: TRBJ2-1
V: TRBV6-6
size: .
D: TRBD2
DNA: TGTGCCAGCAGTCTAGCGGGGGGGAGTGTCAATGAGCAGTTCTTC
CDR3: CASSLAGGSVNEQFF

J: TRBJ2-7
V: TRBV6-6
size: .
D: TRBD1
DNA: TGTGCCAGCAGTCGACAGACAGGGGTTTACGAGCAGTACTTC
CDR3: CASSRQTGVYEQYF

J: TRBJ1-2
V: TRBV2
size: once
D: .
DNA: TGTGCCAGCAGACAGACACCCAACTATGGCTACACCTTC
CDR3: CASRQTPNYGYTF

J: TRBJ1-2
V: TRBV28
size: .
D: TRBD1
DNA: TGTGCCAGCAGCCAGGGGACAGTTGGTGGCTATGGCTACACCTTC
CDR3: CASSQGTVGGYGYTF

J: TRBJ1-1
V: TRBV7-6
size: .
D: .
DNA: TGTGCCAGCAGCTTAGACAGCAACACTGAAGCTTTCTTT
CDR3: CASSLDSNTEAFF

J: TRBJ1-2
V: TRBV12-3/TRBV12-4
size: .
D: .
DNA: TGTGCCAGCAGTACCGACATAGTTCGCTACACCTTC
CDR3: CASSTDIVRYTF

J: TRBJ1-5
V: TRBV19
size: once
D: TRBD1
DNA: TGTGCCAGTCGTTGGACAGGGAGCAATCAGCCCCAGCATTTT
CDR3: CASRWTGSNQPQHF

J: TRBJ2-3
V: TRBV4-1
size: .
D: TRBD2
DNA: TGCGCCAGCAGCCAAGACTTCGGAGTAGCGGGGGGTCAAGATACGCAGTATTTT
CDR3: CASSQDFGVAGGQDTQYF

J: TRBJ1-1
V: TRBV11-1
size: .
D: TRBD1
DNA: TGTGCCAGCAGCCGTCGGGACAGGGCCCCTGAAGCTTTCTTT
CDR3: CASSRRDRAPEAFF

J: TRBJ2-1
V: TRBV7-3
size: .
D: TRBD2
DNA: TGTGCCAGCAGCTTAATCCGGGGGGGCCGCAATGAGCAGTTCTTC
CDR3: CASSLIRGGRNEQFF